The 23 T cell receptor beta chains in this list originate from one sample, sequenced in a study of human T cells and chemical hapten exposure. Noted time point: patch test 1, 2 weeks after DPC sensitization. Specified treatment: therapeutic diphenylcyclopropenone sensitization with weekly scalp DPC. TCRdb called the RACE reads again in MiXCR, with one record for every CDR3 protein. This table has some 200,000 distinct CDR3 sequences, around 20% appearing once. Specimen: whole blood, collected in connection with sensitization to the hapten diphenylcyclopropenone (DPC). Receptor source: a woman between 50 and 59 years old with alopecia areata. Some clones in this sample may be carry-over from other donors' samples.

The J gene is TRBJ1-5, the V gene TRBV2; weak D call: TRBD1 (5 bases). Trimming cost V 2 bases and J 0 bases, with 11 bases left between them. In germline, CDR1 is SNHLY, CDR2 FYNNEI. This CDR3 has 16 amino acids. The DNA for the CDR3 is TGTGCCAGCAGTGAATTCCCAGGGCCTAGCAATCAGCCCCAGCATTTT. It specifies CASSEFPGPSNQPQHF. Variable domain in full (rest from reference TRBV2 and TRBJ1-5): EPEVTQTPSHQVTQMGQEVILRCVPISNHLYFYWYRQILGQKVEFLVSFYNNEISEKSEIFDDQFSVERPDGSNFTLKIRSTKLEDSAMYFCASSEFPGPSNQPQHFGDGTRLSIL.

This clonotype was picked up a small number of times. V gene TRBV10-3 combines with J gene TRBJ1-2; the D gene is possibly TRBD1 (6 bases). The V end lost 6 bases, the J end lost 4 bases, and 15 bases lay between the germline ends. Germline V gives CDR1 ENHRY, CDR2 SYGVKD. This CDR3 is 14 amino acids long. The chain's CDR3 is CAISPGDIGYGYTF. CDR3 in DNA: TGTGCCATCAGCCCAGGGGACATAGGCTATGGCTACACCTTC.

This clonotype was counted between two and nine times. This chain uses TRBV2 with TRBJ2-4, with D tentatively TRBD1 (5 bases). Germline CDR1 SNHLY, CDR2 FYNNEI. The CDR3 totals 12 residues. V was clipped by 8 bases and J by 9 bases, with 14 bases between them. The CDR3 nucleotides read TGTGCCAGCGGGGCAAGGATCGGCATTCAGTACTTC. Its translation: CASGARIGIQYF.

This clonotype was detected ten times or more. The chain employs TRBV5-6 and TRBJ2-7, with 8 bases identical to TRBD2. There are 14 residues in the CDR3. Germline V gives CDR1 SGHDT, CDR2 YYEEEE. V dropped 4 bases and J dropped 6; count of bases not matched to a gene: 9. Here the CDR3 reads CASSLGLDRAEQYF. DNA of the CDR3: TGTGCCAGCAGCCTGGGACTAGACCGCGCCGAGCAGTACTTC.

This chain connects TRBV6-1 to TRBJ1-5; TRBD1 is a possible D gene (6 bases). This CDR3 is 13 amino acids long. Germline CDR1 is MNHNS and CDR2 is SASEGT. The V and J ends lost 8 bases and 5 bases respectively, with 13 bases between them. CDR3 coding DNA: TGTGCCAGCCAGGACAGACAGTATCAGCCCCAGCATTTT. Amino acid sequence: CASQDRQYQPQHF.

The chain uses TRBV29-1 and TRBJ2-1, with D possibly being TRBD1 or TRBD2 (6 bases each). Germline V gene sequence: CDR1 SQVTM, CDR2 ANQGSEA. The CDR3 is made up of 13 amino acids. The V gene lost 6 bases and the J gene lost 10 bases, with 19 bases spanning the gap. The CDR3 DNA reads as TGCAGCGTGGAGGGGACTGCCGGGGGCGAGCAGTTCTTC. Its translation is CSVEGTAGGEQFF.

This clonotype was seen at least ten times. This chain connects TRBV5-1 to TRBJ2-1; D call uncertain. The CDR3 totals 13 residues. CDR1 and CDR2 (germline): SGHRS, YFSETQ. V lost 3 bases and J 2 bases, leaving 6 bases between the germline ends. CDR3 nucleotides: TGCGCCAGCAGCTCCCGGGCCTACAATGAGCAGTTCTTC. Translation gives CASSSRAYNEQFF.

The V call is TRBV5-6, the J call TRBJ2-6, with a possible D match to TRBD2 (6 bases). CDR3 length: 18 residues. CDR1 is SGHDT, CDR2 YYEEEE, per germline. V lost 5 bases to trimming and J lost 0 bases, with 18 bases between them. CDR3 protein: CASRGGQVRFSGANVLTF. In DNA, the CDR3 is TGTGCCAGCAGGGGAGGACAAGTCCGATTCTCTGGGGCCAACGTCCTGACTTTC.

This rearrangement joins TRBV18 to TRBJ2-7, with TRBD2 matching over 7 bases. The V segment lost 3 bases and the J segment 4 bases; nucleotides outside the gene matches: 9. The CDR3 contains 15 residues. The germline V gene encodes CDR1 KGHSH and CDR2 LQKENI. As DNA, the CDR3 is TGTGCCAGCTCACCCAACGGGGAGGGAGGTTACGAGCAGTACTTC. This encodes CASSPNGEGGYEQYF. The full variable domain, rest sourced from reference TRBV18 and TRBJ2-7, is NAGVMQNPRHLVRRRGQEARLRCSPMKGHSHVYWYRQLPEEGLKFMVYLQKENIIDESGMPKERFSAEFPKEGPSILRIQQVVRGDSAAYFCASSPNGEGGYEQYFGPGTRLTVT.

The V and J genes are TRBV5-1 and TRBJ1-4; D uncertain. CDR1 is SGHRS and CDR2 is YFSETQ in the germline V gene. V shed 3 bases and J shed 8 bases, with 14 bases lying between them. This CDR3 has 14 amino acids. This CDR3 reads CASSYDFPSEKLFF. The CDR3 DNA reads TGCGCCAGCAGCTACGATTTTCCCTCAGAAAAACTGTTTTTT.

With regard to this clonotype: This sequence may be a read error, since a much larger clone differs from it by one base. V gene TRBV7-3 combines with J gene TRBJ2-2, with 15 positions matching TRBD2. Germline V CDR1 and CDR2: SGHTA, FQGTGA. The CDR3 is 17 residues long. Here the CDR3 DNA reads TGTGCCAGCAGCTCCCCCGGGACTAGCGGGAGGACCGGGGAGCCGTTTTTT. This gives the protein CASSSPGTSGRTGEPFF.

The V gene is TRBV2, the J gene TRBJ1-4; possibly TRBD1 for D (5 bases). Trimming took off 7 bases at V and 2 bases at J, with 14 bases between the two ends. The CDR3 contains 15 residues. In germline, CDR1 is SNHLY, CDR2 FYNNEI. The CDR3 region has the DNA TGTGCCAGCAAGACCAGGGTGCGCACTAATGAAAAACTGTTTTTT. Amino acids: CASKTRVRTNEKLFF.

The J gene is TRBJ2-3, the V gene TRBV7-2; TRBD2 matches 13 bases. The CDR3 runs to 15 residues. Germline V CDR1 and CDR2: SGHTA, FQGNSA. J was trimmed by 4 bases and V by 5 bases; bases with no gene match: 3. This CDR3 reads CASSRTSGSADTQYF. The CDR3, as DNA: TGTGCCAGCAGCCGGACTAGCGGGAGTGCAGATACGCAGTATTTT.

J is TRBJ2-6 and V is TRBV9; no clear D gene. Germline CDR1 and CDR2: SGDLS and YYNGEE. Trimming took off 2 bases at V and 2 bases at J, with 14 bases between the two ends. The CDR3 covers 17 residues. CDR3 coding DNA: TGTGCCAGCAGCGTTAAGTCCGCCGGCGCTGGGGCCAACGTCCTGACTTTC. Encoded protein: CASSVKSAGAGANVLTF.

The table lists this clonotype with a few counts. The J gene is TRBJ2-4, the V gene TRBV20-1; D possibly corresponds to TRBD1 (5 bases). V shed 0 bases and J shed 4 bases, with 10 bases lying between them. CDR1 and CDR2 from the germline V gene are DFQATT and SNEGSKA (reference sequence). This CDR3 comprises 14 residues. The chain's CDR3 is CSARDLGQKNIQYF. CDR3 nucleotides: TGCAGTGCTAGAGATTTAGGACAAAAAAACATTCAGTACTTC.

This chain uses TRBV7-2 with TRBJ2-1; tentative D call: TRBD2 (6 bases). Germline CDR1 SGHTA, CDR2 FQGNSA. The ends were cut back, 6 bases at V and 3 bases at J, with 21 bases in the middle. This CDR3 is built from 17 residues. In DNA, the CDR3 is TGTGCCAGCAGACGGGGCGGGGCAGGGACGAGCTACAATGAGCAGTTCTTC. This codes for CASRRGGAGTSYNEQFF.

This clonotype was observed a few times. The chain couples TRBV3-1 to TRBJ2-7; TRBD2 matches at 7 bases. The CDR3 consists of 14 residues. Trimming cost V 1 base and J 3 bases; bases outside gene matches: 3. Germline lookup yields CDR1 LGHDT and CDR2 YNNKEL (reference sequence). CDR3 protein: CASSQVASGYEQYF. DNA of the CDR3: TGTGCCAGCAGCCAAGTAGCTAGCGGCTACGAGCAGTACTTC.

This clonotype has more than one count but fewer than ten. This chain joins TRBV10-2 and TRBJ2-7; no definite D call. Trimming stripped 0 bases from V and 2 bases from J, with 8 bases between. The germline CDR1 and CDR2 sequences are WSHSY and SAAADI. The CDR3 length is 14 residues. This chain's CDR3 is CASSESIGTYEQYF. The DNA of the CDR3 is TGCGCCAGCAGTGAGTCAATAGGAACCTACGAGCAGTACTTC.

The chain employs TRBV10-1 and TRBJ2-3; D may be TRBD1 (5 bases). Germline V CDR1 and CDR2: WNHNN, SYGVQD (reference sequence). The CDR3 length is 15 residues. Trimming removed 8 bases from V and 1 base from J, with 16 bases in between. The CDR3 loop is CASSPWGGRTDTQYF. The CDR3 nucleotides read TGCGCCAGCTCCCCCTGGGGCGGACGCACAGATACGCAGTATTTT.

This chain joins TRBV18 and TRBJ2-7; no firm D call. The CDR3 is 14 residues long. With 3 bases removed from V and 3 bases from J, the gap between germline ends came to 12 bases. The germline CDR1 and CDR2 sequences are KGHSH and LQKENI. The CDR3 is CASSPLDALYEQYF. In DNA form, the CDR3 reads TGTGCCAGCTCACCTCTAGACGCACTCTACGAGCAGTACTTC. Full variable domain (missing parts from reference TRBV18 and TRBJ2-7): NAGVMQNPRHLVRRRGQEARLRCSPMKGHSHVYWYRQLPEEGLKFMVYLQKENIIDESGMPKERFSAEFPKEGPSILRIQQVVRGDSAAYFCASSPLDALYEQYFGPGTRLTVT.

J is TRBJ1-5 and V is TRBV13, with D maybe TRBD1 (6 bases). Germline V gene data show CDR1 as PRHDT and CDR2 as FYEKMQ (reference sequence). The CDR3 is 16 amino acids. Trimming removed 5 bases at V and 3 bases at J, with 17 bases between. The CDR3 coding sequence is TGTGCCAGCAGCCAAGGGGGGCTTCACTCCAATCAGCCCCAGCATTTT. Residues: CASSQGGLHSNQPQHF.

The chain joins TRBV7-2 to TRBJ1-1, with D possibly being TRBD1 (5 bases). This CDR3 is built from 12 residues. CDR1 is SGHTA and CDR2 is FQGNSA in the germline V gene. Trimming pared 5 bases from V and 6 bases from J, leaving 10 bases between. The CDR3 loop reads CASSPRGAEAFF. The DNA of the CDR3 is TGTGCCAGCAGCCCGCGGGGCGCTGAAGCTTTCTTT.

The chain has TRBV28 and TRBJ2-4, with D tentatively TRBD2 (6 bases). This CDR3 is 15 amino acids long. The V and J ends lost 3 bases and 12 bases respectively, with 21 bases between them. Germline V CDR1 and CDR2: MDHEN, SYDVKM. The CDR3 DNA sequence: TGTGCCAGCAGTTTTGGGCGGGGCGGCTTCTGGAGTCAGTACTTC. It encodes CASSFGRGGFWSQYF.